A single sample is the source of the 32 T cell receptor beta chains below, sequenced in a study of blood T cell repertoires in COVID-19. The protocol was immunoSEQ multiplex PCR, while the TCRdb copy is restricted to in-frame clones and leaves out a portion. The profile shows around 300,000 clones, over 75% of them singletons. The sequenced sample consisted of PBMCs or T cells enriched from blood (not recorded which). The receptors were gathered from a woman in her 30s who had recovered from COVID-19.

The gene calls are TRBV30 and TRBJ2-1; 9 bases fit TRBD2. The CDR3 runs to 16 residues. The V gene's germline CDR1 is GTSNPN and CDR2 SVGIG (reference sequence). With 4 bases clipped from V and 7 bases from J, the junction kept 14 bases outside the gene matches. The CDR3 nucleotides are TGTGCCTGGATATTTAAGGGCGGGAGGGCCGGAAATGAGCAGTTCTTC. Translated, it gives CAWIFKGGRAGNEQFF.

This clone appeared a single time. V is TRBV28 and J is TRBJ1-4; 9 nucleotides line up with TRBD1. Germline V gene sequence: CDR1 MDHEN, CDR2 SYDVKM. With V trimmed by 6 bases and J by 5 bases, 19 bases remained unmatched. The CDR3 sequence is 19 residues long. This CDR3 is CASRLNRGRKSRENEKLFF. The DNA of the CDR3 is TGTGCCAGCAGATTGAACAGGGGGCGCAAGAGTAGGGAGAATGAAAAACTGTTTTTT.

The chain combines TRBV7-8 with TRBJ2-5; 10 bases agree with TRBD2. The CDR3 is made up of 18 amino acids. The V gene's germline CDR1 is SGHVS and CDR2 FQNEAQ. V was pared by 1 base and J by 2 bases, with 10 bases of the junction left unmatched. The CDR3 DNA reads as TGTGCCAGCAGCTTAGAGGGACTACTAGCGGGACATCAAGAGACCCAGTACTTC. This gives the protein CASSLEGLLAGHQETQYF.

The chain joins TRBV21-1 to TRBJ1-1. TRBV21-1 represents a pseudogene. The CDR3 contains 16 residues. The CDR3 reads CASSFRRGGLNTEAFF. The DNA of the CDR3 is TGTGCCAGCAGCTTTCGAAGGGGGGGATTGAACACTGAAGCTTTCTTT.

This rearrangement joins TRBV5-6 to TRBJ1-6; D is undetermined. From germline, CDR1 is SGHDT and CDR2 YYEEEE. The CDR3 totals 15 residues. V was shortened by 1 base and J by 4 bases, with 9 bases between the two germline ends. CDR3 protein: CASSLSGRYNSPLHF. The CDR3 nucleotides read TGTGCCAGCAGCTTGAGCGGCAGATATAATTCACCCCTCCACTTT.

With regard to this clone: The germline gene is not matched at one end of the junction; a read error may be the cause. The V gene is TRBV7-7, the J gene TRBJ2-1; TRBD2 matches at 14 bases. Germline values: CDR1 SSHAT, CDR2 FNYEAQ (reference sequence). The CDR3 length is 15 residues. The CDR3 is CASSVGLAGEREQFF. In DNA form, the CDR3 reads TGTGCTAGCAGCGTGGGACTAGCGGGAGAGCGTGAGCAGTTCTTC.

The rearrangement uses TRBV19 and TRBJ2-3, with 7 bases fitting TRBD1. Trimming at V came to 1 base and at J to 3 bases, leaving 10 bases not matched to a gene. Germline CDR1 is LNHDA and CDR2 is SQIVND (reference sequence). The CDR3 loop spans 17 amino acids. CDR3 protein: CASSIGDSLYPTDTQYF. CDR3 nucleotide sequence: TGTGCCAGTAGTATAGGGGACAGTTTGTATCCTACAGATACGCAGTATTTT.

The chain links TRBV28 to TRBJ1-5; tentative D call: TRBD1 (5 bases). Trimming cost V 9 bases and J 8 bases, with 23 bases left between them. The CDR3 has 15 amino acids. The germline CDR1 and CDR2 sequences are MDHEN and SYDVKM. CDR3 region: CASIFTGGGEEPQHF. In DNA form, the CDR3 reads TGTGCCAGTATTTTCACAGGCGGGGGTGAGGAGCCCCAGCATTTT.

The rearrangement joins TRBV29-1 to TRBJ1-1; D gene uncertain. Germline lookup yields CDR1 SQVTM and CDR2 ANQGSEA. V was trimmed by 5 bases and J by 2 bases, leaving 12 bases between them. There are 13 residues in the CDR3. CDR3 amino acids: CSVRRTGNTEAFF. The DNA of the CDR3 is TGCAGCGTTCGAAGGACGGGAAACACTGAAGCTTTCTTT.

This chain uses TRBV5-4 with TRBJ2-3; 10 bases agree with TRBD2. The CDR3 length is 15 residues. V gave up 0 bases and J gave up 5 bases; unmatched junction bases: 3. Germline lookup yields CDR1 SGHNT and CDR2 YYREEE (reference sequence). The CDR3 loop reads CASSLGLAGEDTQYF. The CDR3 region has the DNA TGTGCCAGCAGCTTGGGGCTAGCGGGAGAAGATACGCAGTATTTT. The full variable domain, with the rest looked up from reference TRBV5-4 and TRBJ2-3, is ETGVTQSPTHLIKTRGQQVTLRCSSQSGHNTVSWYQQALGQGPQFIFQYYREEENGRGNFPPRFSGLQFPNYSSELNVNALELDDSALYLCASSLGLAGEDTQYFGPGTRLTVL.

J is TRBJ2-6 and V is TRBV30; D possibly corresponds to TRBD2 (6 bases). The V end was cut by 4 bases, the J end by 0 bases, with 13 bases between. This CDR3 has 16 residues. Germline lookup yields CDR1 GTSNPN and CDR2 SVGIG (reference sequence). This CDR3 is CAWNGEANSGANVLTF. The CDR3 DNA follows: TGTGCCTGGAATGGGGAGGCTAACTCTGGGGCCAACGTCCTGACTTTC.

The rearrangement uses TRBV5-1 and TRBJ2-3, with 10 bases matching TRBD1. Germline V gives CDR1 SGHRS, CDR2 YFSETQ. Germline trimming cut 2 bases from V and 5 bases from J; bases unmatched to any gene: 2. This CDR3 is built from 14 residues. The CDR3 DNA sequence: TGCGCCAGCAGCTTAGGGACAGGGGTAGATACGCAGTATTTT. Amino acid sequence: CASSLGTGVDTQYF.

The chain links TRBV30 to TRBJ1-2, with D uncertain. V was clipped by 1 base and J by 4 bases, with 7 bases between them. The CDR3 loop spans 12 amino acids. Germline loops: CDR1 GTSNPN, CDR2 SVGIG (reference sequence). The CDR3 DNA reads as TGTGCCTGGAGTGATTCAGGCTATGGCTACACCTTC. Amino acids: CAWSDSGYGYTF. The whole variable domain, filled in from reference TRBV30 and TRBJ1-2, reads SQTIHQWPATLVQPVGSPLSLECTVEGTSNPNLYWYRQAAGRGLQLLFYSVGIGQISSEVPQNLSASRPQDRQFILSSKKLLLSDSGFYLCAWSDSGYGYTFGSGTRLTVV.

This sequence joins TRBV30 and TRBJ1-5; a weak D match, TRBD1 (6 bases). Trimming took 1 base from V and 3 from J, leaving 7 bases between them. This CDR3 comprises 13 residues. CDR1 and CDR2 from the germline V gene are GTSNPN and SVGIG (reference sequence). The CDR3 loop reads CAWSAGVNQPQHF. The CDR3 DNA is TGTGCCTGGAGTGCAGGGGTCAATCAGCCCCAGCATTTT.

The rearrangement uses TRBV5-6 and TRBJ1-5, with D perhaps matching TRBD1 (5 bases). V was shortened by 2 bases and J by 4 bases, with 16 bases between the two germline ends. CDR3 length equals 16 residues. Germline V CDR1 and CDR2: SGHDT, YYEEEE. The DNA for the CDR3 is TGTGCCAGCAGCTTCTGGGCGTGGGGCCGAAATCAGCCCCAGCATTTT. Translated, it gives CASSFWAWGRNQPQHF.

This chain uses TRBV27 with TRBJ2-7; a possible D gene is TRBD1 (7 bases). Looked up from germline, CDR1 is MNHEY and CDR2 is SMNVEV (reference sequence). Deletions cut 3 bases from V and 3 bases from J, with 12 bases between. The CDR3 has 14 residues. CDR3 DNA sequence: TGTGCCAGCAGTTTGGCGGGACAGAGCTACGAGCAGTACTTC. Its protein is CASSLAGQSYEQYF.

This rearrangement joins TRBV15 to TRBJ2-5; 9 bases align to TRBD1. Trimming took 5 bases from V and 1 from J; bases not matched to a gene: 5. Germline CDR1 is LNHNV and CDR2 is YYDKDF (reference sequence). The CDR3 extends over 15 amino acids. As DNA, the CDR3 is TGTGCCACCAGCCTGACAGGGGGGGTCCAAGAGACCCAGTACTTC. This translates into CATSLTGGVQETQYF.

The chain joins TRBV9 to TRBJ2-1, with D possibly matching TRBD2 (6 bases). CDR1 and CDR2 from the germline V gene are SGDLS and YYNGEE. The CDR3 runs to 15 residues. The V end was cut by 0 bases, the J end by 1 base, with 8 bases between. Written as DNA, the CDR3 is TGTGCCAGCAGCGTAGGCGGGAATTCCTACAATGAGCAGTTCTTC. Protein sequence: CASSVGGNSYNEQFF.

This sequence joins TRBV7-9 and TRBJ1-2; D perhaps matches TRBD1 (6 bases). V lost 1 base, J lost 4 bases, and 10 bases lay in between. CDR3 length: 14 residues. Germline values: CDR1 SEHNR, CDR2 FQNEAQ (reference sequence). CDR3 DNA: TGTGCCAGCAGCTTAGGCGGGGGGCCCTATGGCTACACCTTC. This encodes CASSLGGGPYGYTF. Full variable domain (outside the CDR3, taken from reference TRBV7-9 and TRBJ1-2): DTGVSQNPRHKITKRGQNVTFRCDPISEHNRLYWYRQTLGQGPEFLTYFQNEAQLEKSRLLSDRFSAERPKGSFSTLEIQRTEQGDSAMYLCASSLGGGPYGYTFGSGTRLTVV.

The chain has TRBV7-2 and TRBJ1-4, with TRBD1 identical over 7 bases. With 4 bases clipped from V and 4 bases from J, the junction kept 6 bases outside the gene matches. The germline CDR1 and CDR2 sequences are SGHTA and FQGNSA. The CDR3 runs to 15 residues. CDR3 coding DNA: TGTGCCAGCAGCTCACACGGGACAGATAATGAAAAACTGTTTTTT. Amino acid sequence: CASSSHGTDNEKLFF.

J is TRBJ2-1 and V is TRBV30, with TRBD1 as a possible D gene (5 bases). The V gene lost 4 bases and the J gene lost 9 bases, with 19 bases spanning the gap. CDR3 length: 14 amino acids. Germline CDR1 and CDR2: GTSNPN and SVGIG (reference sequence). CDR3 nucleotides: TGTGCCTGGAACGGTAAAGGGGCTGGCGGTGAGCAGTTCTTC. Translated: CAWNGKGAGGEQFF.

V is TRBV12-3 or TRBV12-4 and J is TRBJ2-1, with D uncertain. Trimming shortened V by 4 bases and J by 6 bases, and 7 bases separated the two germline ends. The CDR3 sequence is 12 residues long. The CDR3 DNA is TGTGCCAGCAGTTCCTCTAGCAATGAGCAGTTCTTC. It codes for CASSSSSNEQFF.

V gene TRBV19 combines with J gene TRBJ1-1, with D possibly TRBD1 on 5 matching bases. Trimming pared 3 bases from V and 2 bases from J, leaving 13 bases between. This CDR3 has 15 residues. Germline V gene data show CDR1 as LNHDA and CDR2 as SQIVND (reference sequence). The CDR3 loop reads CASSIAHGGNTEAFF. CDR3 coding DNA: TGTGCCAGTAGTATTGCCCACGGGGGAAACACTGAAGCTTTCTTT.

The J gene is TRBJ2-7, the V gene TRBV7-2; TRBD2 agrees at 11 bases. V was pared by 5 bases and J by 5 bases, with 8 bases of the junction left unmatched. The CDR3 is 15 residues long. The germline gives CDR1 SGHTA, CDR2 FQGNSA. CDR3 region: CASSRSSGRFDEQYF. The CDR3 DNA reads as TGTGCCAGCAGCCGTTCTAGCGGGAGGTTCGACGAGCAGTACTTC.

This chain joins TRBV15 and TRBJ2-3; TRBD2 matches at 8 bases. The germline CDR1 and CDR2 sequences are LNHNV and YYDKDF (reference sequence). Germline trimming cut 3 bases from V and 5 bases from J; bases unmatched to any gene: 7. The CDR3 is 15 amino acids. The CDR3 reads CATSRGGLGLDTQYF. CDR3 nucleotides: TGTGCCACCAGCAGGGGGGGACTAGGATTAGATACGCAGTATTTT.

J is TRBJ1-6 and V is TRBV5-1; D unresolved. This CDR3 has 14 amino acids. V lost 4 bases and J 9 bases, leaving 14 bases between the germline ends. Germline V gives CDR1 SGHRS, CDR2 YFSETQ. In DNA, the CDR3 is TGCGCCAGCAGCCCTACCACAGATGCTTCACCCCTCCACTTT. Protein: CASSPTTDASPLHF.

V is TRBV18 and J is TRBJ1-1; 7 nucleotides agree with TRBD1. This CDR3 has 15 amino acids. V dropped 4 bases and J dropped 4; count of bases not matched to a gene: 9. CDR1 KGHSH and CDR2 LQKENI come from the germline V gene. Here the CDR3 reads CASSRGGGEGTEAFF. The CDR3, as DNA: TGTGCCAGCTCACGAGGGGGCGGTGAGGGCACTGAAGCTTTCTTT.

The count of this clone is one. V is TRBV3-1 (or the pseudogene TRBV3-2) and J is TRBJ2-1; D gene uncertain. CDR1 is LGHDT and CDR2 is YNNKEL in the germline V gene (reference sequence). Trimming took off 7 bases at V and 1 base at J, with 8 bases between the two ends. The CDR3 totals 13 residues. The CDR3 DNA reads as TGTGCCAGCACCCTCTCTTCCTACAATGAGCAGTTCTTC. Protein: CASTLSSYNEQFF.

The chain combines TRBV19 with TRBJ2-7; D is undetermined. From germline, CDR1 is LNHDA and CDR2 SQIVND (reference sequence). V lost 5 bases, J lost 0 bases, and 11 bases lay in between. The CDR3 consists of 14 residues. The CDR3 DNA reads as TGTGCCAGTAGTTCCCACTTAAGCTCCTACGAGCAGTACTTC. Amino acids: CASSSHLSSYEQYF. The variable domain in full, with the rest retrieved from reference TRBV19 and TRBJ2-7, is DGGITQSPKYLFRKEGQNVTLSCEQNLNHDAMYWYRQDPGQGLRLIYYSQIVNDFQKGDIAEGYSVSREKKESFPLTVTSAQKNPTAFYLCASSSHLSSYEQYFGPGTRLTVT.

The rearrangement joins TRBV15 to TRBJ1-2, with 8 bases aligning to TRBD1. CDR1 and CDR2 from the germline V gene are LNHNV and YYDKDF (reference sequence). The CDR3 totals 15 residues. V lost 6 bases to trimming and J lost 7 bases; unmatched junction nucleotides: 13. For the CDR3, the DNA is TGTGCCACCAGTCCGGGGACAGGAGGTATGAGTGGCTACACCTTC. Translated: CATSPGTGGMSGYTF.

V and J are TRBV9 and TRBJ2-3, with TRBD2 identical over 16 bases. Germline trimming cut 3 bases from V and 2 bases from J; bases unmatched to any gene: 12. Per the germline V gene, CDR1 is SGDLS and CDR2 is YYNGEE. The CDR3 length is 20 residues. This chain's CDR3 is CASSGPGLAGGPQLTDTQYF. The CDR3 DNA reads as TGTGCCAGCAGCGGACCGGGACTAGCGGGAGGGCCCCAACTCACAGATACGCAGTATTTT.

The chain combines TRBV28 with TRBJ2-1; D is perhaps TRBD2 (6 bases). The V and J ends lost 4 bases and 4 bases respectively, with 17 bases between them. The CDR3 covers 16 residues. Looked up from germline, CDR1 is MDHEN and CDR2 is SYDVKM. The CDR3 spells CASSSGFGGLYNEQFF. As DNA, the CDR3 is TGTGCCAGCAGTTCCGGCTTCGGAGGGCTATACAATGAGCAGTTCTTC.